Below, 16 T cell receptor beta chains from the same sample are listed, as sequenced in a study of blood T cell repertoires in COVID-19. Clones were read by immunoSEQ multiplex PCR, and TCRdb kept only the in-frame ones, dropping some. The sample records about 180,000 clones, about 85% being singletons. Sequencing was carried out using peripheral blood. The source is a woman in her 30s with active or convalescent COVID-19.

This rearrangement joins TRBV15 to TRBJ1-5; 8 bases match TRBD1. The CDR3 contains 17 residues. Germline V gives CDR1 LNHNV, CDR2 YYDKDF (reference sequence). The ends lost 3 bases at V and 2 bases at J; junction bases unmatched: 9. The CDR3 DNA is TGTGCCACCAGCAGCCCTGACAGGGGCGGTGGCAATCAGCCCCAGCATTTT. Translating gives CATSSPDRGGGNQPQHF.

The chain joins TRBV19 to TRBJ2-6, with D possibly matching TRBD1 (5 bases). The CDR3 extends over 17 amino acids. Trimming removed 10 bases at V and 0 bases at J, with 19 bases between. Germline CDR1 LNHDA, CDR2 SQIVND (reference sequence). CDR3: CATRPGRVYSGANVLTF. The CDR3 DNA reads as TGTGCCACCCGTCCGGGCAGGGTATACTCTGGGGCCAACGTCCTGACTTTC.

The gene calls are TRBV4-1 and TRBJ1-6, with 7 bases identical to TRBD1. CDR1 MGHRA and CDR2 YSYEKL come from the germline V gene. This CDR3 contains 17 residues. Trimming at V came to 1 base and at J to 6 bases, leaving 9 bases not matched to a gene. CDR3 DNA: TGCGCCAGCAGCCAAGTCGGTGACAGGGCCCTTAATTCACCCCTCCACTTT. It encodes CASSQVGDRALNSPLHF.

The chain recombines TRBV19 with TRBJ2-1; TRBD2 aligns across 11 bases. CDR3 length: 16 amino acids. V dropped 4 bases and J dropped 8; count of bases not matched to a gene: 10. Germline CDR1 reads LNHDA; CDR2 reads SQIVND (reference sequence). CDR3 sequence (DNA): TGTGCCAGTAGTACCGTCACTAGCGGGAGTCGCGATGAGCAGTTCTTC. Protein product: CASSTVTSGSRDEQFF.

This sequence joins TRBV12-3 or TRBV12-4 and TRBJ1-4, with 7 positions matching TRBD1. CDR3 length equals 13 residues. Losses at the gene ends were 2 bases for V and 7 bases for J; bases not matched to a gene: 1. CDR3 nucleotide sequence: TGTGCCAGCAGTTTACGGACAGGTGAAAAACTGTTTTTT. Its protein product is CASSLRTGEKLFF.

The chain recombines TRBV2 with TRBJ1-1, with 10 nucleotides matching TRBD1. In germline, CDR1 is SNHLY, CDR2 FYNNEI. The CDR3 runs 14 residues. Germline trimming cut 8 bases from V and 6 bases from J; bases unmatched to any gene: 9. The CDR3 sequence is CASGSRQGASEAFF. Here the CDR3 DNA reads TGTGCCAGCGGCTCGAGACAGGGGGCCTCTGAAGCTTTCTTT.

The genes are TRBV29-1 and TRBJ2-2; a weak D match, TRBD2 (7 bases). This CDR3 contains 19 residues. Per the germline V gene, CDR1 is SQVTM and CDR2 is ANQGSEA. Trimming cost V 6 bases and J 0 bases, with 26 bases left between them. The DNA of the CDR3 is TGCAGCGTGGGGGGGACGGAGCTTATCGGGACAACGAACACCGGGGAGCTGTTTTTT. Translated: CSVGGTELIGTTNTGELFF.

The V gene is TRBV4-2, the J gene TRBJ2-2; TRBD1 matches 7 bases. Germline V gene data show CDR1 as LGHNA and CDR2 as YNFKEQ. V trimming: 8 bases; J trimming: 3 bases; junction bases outside the gene matches: 9. The CDR3 totals 15 residues. The CDR3 bases are TGTGCCAGCCGCGACAGGGCAGGCTACACCGGGGAGCTGTTTTTT. As protein: CASRDRAGYTGELFF.

This clone was found once. J is TRBJ2-1 and V is TRBV5-1, with D perhaps matching TRBD1 (6 bases). The germline CDR1 and CDR2 sequences are SGHRS and YFSETQ. The CDR3 contains 15 residues. The V end was cut by 4 bases, the J end by 15 bases, with 26 bases between. This CDR3 is CASSLYSQGGLVGFF. CDR3 sequence (DNA): TGCGCCAGCAGCCTTTATTCACAGGGTGGTTTAGTAGGGTTCTTC.

The rearrangement links TRBV6-5 to TRBJ1-6; perhaps TRBD1 as D (6 bases). This CDR3 spans 16 amino acids. Trimming stripped 0 bases from V and 8 bases from J, with 14 bases between. Germline V gene lookup returns CDR1 MNHEY and CDR2 SVGAGI. The CDR3 coding sequence is TGTGCCAGCAGTTACTCGGGGGCCAATGGCGATTCACCCCTCCACTTT. Translated, it gives CASSYSGANGDSPLHF.

This clone has more than one count but fewer than ten. This chain joins TRBV11-2 and TRBJ1-2; TRBD1 might be the D (6 bases). Trimming removed 4 bases from V and 2 bases from J, with 11 bases in between. The CDR3 spans 14 residues. CDR1 and CDR2 (germline): SGHAT, FQNNGV. The CDR3 DNA sequence: TGTGCCAGCAGCTACACCAGGGGCAACTATGGCTACACCTTC. Translated, it gives CASSYTRGNYGYTF. The full variable domain, completed using reference TRBV11-2 and TRBJ1-2, is EAGVAQSPRYKIIEKRQSVAFWCNPISGHATLYWYQQILGQGPKLLIQFQNNGVVDDSQLPKDRFSAERLKGVDSTLKIQPAKLEDSAVYLCASSYTRGNYGYTFGSGTRLTVV.

This rearrangement joins TRBV24-1 to TRBJ2-3; 7 nucleotides align to TRBD2. Germline lookup yields CDR1 KGHDR and CDR2 SFDVKD. The trim removed 9 bases at V and 6 bases at J, leaving 2 bases unmatched. CDR3 length equals 11 residues. The CDR3, as DNA: TGTGCCACCGGGCGGGGGGATACGCAGTATTTT. It is translated as CATGRGDTQYF.

This clone appeared once. The chain links TRBV12-3 or TRBV12-4 to TRBJ2-3; D unresolved. Trimming removed 5 bases at V and 0 bases at J, with 6 bases between. The CDR3 covers 13 residues. The chain's CDR3 is CASSQTSTDTQYF. The CDR3 DNA reads TGTGCCAGCAGTCAAACTAGCACAGATACGCAGTATTTT.

The rearrangement links TRBV6-5 to TRBJ2-7; a possible D gene is TRBD1 (6 bases). The V end was cut by 8 bases, the J end by 2 bases, with 13 bases between. CDR1 and CDR2 from the germline V gene are MNHEY and SVGAGI. The length of the CDR3 is 13 residues. This CDR3 is CASSQGRPYEQYF. The CDR3 coding sequence is TGTGCCAGCTCTCAGGGGCGCCCCTACGAGCAGTACTTC.

This sequence joins TRBV15 and TRBJ2-7; TRBD2 matches at 9 bases. Per the germline V gene, CDR1 is LNHNV and CDR2 is YYDKDF (reference sequence). With V trimmed by 3 bases and J by 1 base, 7 bases remained unmatched. CDR3 length: 16 amino acids. Here the CDR3 DNA reads TGTGCCACCAGCAGTGATAGCGGGAGTGGGTCCTACGAGCAGTACTTC. Translation gives CATSSDSGSGSYEQYF.

This clone is a singleton in its sample. The CDR3 coding sequence is TGTGCCAGCAGCCCCGGACTAGCGGGGTCCTACGAGCAGTACTTC. Protein: CASSPGLAGSYEQYF. The chain links TRBV5-4 to TRBJ2-7; 12 positions agree with TRBD2. Trimming removed 4 bases from V and 1 base from J; junction bases left unmatched: 3. In germline, CDR1 is SGHNT, CDR2 YYREEE (reference sequence). CDR3 length: 15 residues.